A selection of T cell receptor beta chains follows, all from one sample in a study of Ad26.COV2.S vaccination and SARS-CoV-2 variants. Produced via immunoSEQ multiplex PCR; TCRdb's table is partial and in-frame only. The sample lists 350,000 to 500,000 clones, around 87% occurring once. The sequenced sample was peripheral blood, obtained in a trial of Ad26.COV2.S vaccine versus placebo. All receptors derive from a person between 18 and 65 years old who received the Ad26.COV2.S COVID-19 vaccine or a placebo. Each CDR3 is given with its conserved first and last residue. The D gene is left open where the match is weak. The size entry is marked missing in some rows and otherwise reads once, few, many or a size class.

v_call,j_call,d_call,clone_size,cdr3_aa,cdr3_nt
TRBV7-2,TRBJ1-4,NA,NA,CASSITGSLGEKLFF,TGTGCCAGCAGCATTACAGGGTCCCTAGGTGAAAAACTGTTTTTT
TRBV5-1,TRBJ1-2,NA,NA,CASSLVGGKGYGYTF,TGCGCCAGCAGCTTGGTAGGGGGAAAGGGCTATGGCTACACCTTC
TRBV7-2,TRBJ2-2,NA,NA,CASSLSPRGQVPNTGELFF,TGTGCCAGCAGCTTAAGCCCCAGGGGTCAGGTTCCGAACACCGGGGAGCTGTTTTTT
TRBV24-1,TRBJ2-1,TRBD1,NA,CATSALTGGASNEQFF,TGTGCCACCAGTGCGTTAACAGGGGGCGCGAGTAATGAGCAGTTCTTC
TRBV11-1,TRBJ2-2,NA,NA,CASSPGKSVYTGELFF,TGTGCCAGCAGCCCCGGGAAGAGTGTATACACCGGGGAGCTGTTTTTT
TRBV28,TRBJ1-5,TRBD1,NA,CASRSGGGGNQPQHF,TGTGCCAGCAGGTCTGGAGGGGGCGGGAATCAGCCCCAGCATTTT
TRBV12-3/TRBV12-4,TRBJ1-2,TRBD1,NA,CASRLTGGYGYTF,TGTGCCAGCAGGTTGACAGGGGGCTATGGCTACACCTTC
TRBV4-1,TRBJ2-3,TRBD2,few,CASSQVLSGGAKTDTQYF,TGCGCCAGCAGCCAAGTCCTTAGCGGGGGGGCCAAAACAGATACGCAGTATTTT
TRBV28,TRBJ2-2,NA,few,CASSFGQNTGELFF,TGTGCCAGCTCCTTCGGACAGAACACCGGGGAGCTGTTTTTT
TRBV25-1,TRBJ1-5,TRBD1,NA,CASEGQGGNQPQHF,TGTGCCAGCGAGGGACAGGGTGGCAATCAGCCCCAGCATTTT
TRBV7-8,TRBJ2-6,NA,many,CASSLVGLDLSGANVLTF,TGTGCCAGCAGCTTAGTGGGACTCGATTTATCTGGGGCCAACGTCCTGACTTTC
TRBV7-6,TRBJ2-1,NA,NA,CASSLGLREGTNNEQFF,TGTGCCAGCAGCTTAGGTTTAAGGGAGGGGACAAACAATGAGCAGTTCTTC
TRBV7-8,TRBJ1-1,NA,once,CASSVLWGVEAFF,TGTGCCAGCAGCGTCCTCTGGGGTGTTGAAGCTTTCTTT
TRBV7-3,TRBJ2-2,NA,few,CASSLGANTGELFF,TGTGCCAGCAGCTTAGGGGCGAACACCGGGGAGCTGTTTTTT
TRBV18,TRBJ1-2,NA,NA,CASSPGESTWGYTF,TGTGCCAGCTCACCAGGGGAGTCGACGTGGGGCTACACCTTC
TRBV7-2,TRBJ1-4,NA,NA,CASSSTRSGEKLFF,TGTGCCAGCAGCTCAACACGGTCCGGTGAAAAACTGTTTTTT
TRBV2,TRBJ2-5,NA,NA,CASRRDSETQYF,TGTGCCAGCAGGCGGGATTCCGAGACCCAGTACTTC
TRBV13,TRBJ2-3,NA,NA,CASSSLPDTQYF,TGTGCCAGCAGCTCGCTGCCAGATACGCAGTATTTT
TRBV27,TRBJ2-6,NA,NA,CASSLVGGANVLTF,TGTGCCAGCAGTTTAGTAGGCGGGGCCAACGTCCTGACTTTC
TRBV30,TRBJ2-7,NA,NA,CACFKGGPYEQYF,TGTGCCTGTTTTAAGGGGGGACCCTACGAGCAGTACTTC
TRBV6-5,TRBJ1-6,TRBD1,once,CASSWTGLLGSPLHF,TGTGCCAGCAGTTGGACAGGGCTATTAGGCTCACCCCTCCACTTT
TRBV14,TRBJ2-6,NA,NA,CASSPHPSSGANVLTF,TGTGCCAGCAGCCCCCATCCCTCCTCTGGGGCCAACGTCCTGACTTTC
TRBV14,TRBJ1-6,NA,few,CASNLQGGYNSPLHF,TGTGCCAGCAACCTACAGGGTGGCTATAATTCACCCCTCCACTTT
TRBV19,TRBJ2-7,NA,NA,CASSISTVPSYEQYF,TGTGCCAGTAGTATTTCTACAGTACCCTCCTACGAGCAGTACTTC
TRBV3-1/TRBV3-2,TRBJ1-6,NA,NA,CASSPMTATYNSPLHF,TGTGCCAGCAGCCCAATGACAGCTACCTATAATTCACCCCTCCACTTT
TRBV30,TRBJ1-1,NA,NA,CAWSPQVHTEAFF,TGTGCCTGGAGCCCGCAGGTCCACACTGAAGCTTTCTTT
TRBV7-9,TRBJ1-5,NA,NA,CASSLVWDKLVESAGPQHF,TGTGCCAGCAGCTTAGTCTGGGACAAGTTAGTAGAATCTGCGGGACCCCAGCATTTT
TRBV5-1,TRBJ1-1,NA,NA,CASSWNPRERNTEAFF,TGCGCCAGCAGCTGGAACCCTAGGGAGCGGAACACTGAAGCTTTCTTT
TRBV14,TRBJ1-1,NA,NA,CASSQRQGTEAFF,TGTGCCAGCAGCCAACGGCAGGGAACTGAAGCTTTCTTT
TRBV28,TRBJ2-7,NA,NA,CASSFRGRRNEQYF,TGTGCCAGCAGTTTTCGGGGGAGGCGGAACGAGCAGTACTTC
TRBV5-1,TRBJ2-7,TRBD1,NA,CASSLNRGSSYEQYF,TGCGCCAGCAGCTTAAACAGGGGGAGCTCCTACGAGCAGTACTTC
TRBV28,TRBJ1-1,NA,NA,CASTAGHTEAFF,TGTGCCAGCACAGCGGGACACACTGAAGCTTTCTTT
TRBV28,TRBJ2-1,NA,once,CASNADSYNEQFF,TGTGCCAGCAACGCGGACAGTTACAATGAGCAGTTCTTC
TRBV6-5,TRBJ2-7,NA,NA,CASRVQGAVAYEQYF,TGTGCCAGCAGAGTCCAGGGTGCTGTTGCCTACGAGCAGTACTTC
TRBV19,TRBJ1-4,NA,NA,CASSIGLSATNEKLFF,TGTGCCAGTAGTATAGGCCTCAGCGCAACTAATGAAAAACTGTTTTTT